This TCR beta chain stems from a study of blood T cell repertoires in COVID-19. Looking at the study overall: Both acute and convalescent COVID-19 samples were obtained from the United States, Italy and Spain. PBMCs, B-cell-depleted T cells, or T cells were the source of the cDNA or gDNA that made up the material.

Measured with immunoSEQ multiplex PCR; TCRdb has only the in-frame clones, and not every one. The data contain over 40,000 clones, around 86% of them seen just once; the ten biggest clones take up about 2.5%. This CDR3 comprises 12 residues. Trimming shortened V by 4 bases and J by 8 bases, and 11 bases separated the two germline ends. The germline V gene encodes CDR1 SNHLY and CDR2 FYNNEI. The chain is built from TRBV2 and TRBJ1-1, with a weak D call TRBD1 (6 bases). Sequenced material: peripheral blood. This receptor was identified in a man older than 75 with acute or convalescent COVID-19. CDR3 sequence reads: CASSARTEEAFF. CDR3 sequence (DNA): TGTGCCAGCAGTGCGCGGACAGAGGAAGCTTTCTTT.